This TCR beta chain was profiled in a study of T cell changes during pregnancy in multiple sclerosis. Libraries were prepared by immunoSEQ multiplex PCR; TCRdb keeps only in-frame clonotypes and omits some of them. Found here are about 80,000 clones, about 92% of them singletons; the top ten hold roughly 0.21%. From germline, CDR1 is SGHTA and CDR2 FQGNSA. V was shortened by 5 bases and J by 0 bases, with 8 bases between the two germline ends. The CDR3 extends over 13 amino acids. The sample here was CD4+ T cells from peripheral blood mononuclear cells, taken before pregnancy. This TCR was sampled from a female donor with multiple sclerosis, enrolled in a pregnancy study. The gene calls are TRBV7-2 and TRBJ2-7; D may be TRBD2 (5 bases). As DNA, the CDR3 is TGTGCCAGCAGCGGCGGGTTCTCCTACGAGCAGTACTTC. Amino acids: CASSGGFSYEQYF.